This T cell receptor beta chain is from a study of control samples from healthy donors and cancer patients. Clones were read by immunoSEQ multiplex PCR, and TCRdb kept only the in-frame ones, dropping some. The profile shows some 250,000 clones, around 79% of them singletons. CDR1 is LGHDT, CDR2 YNNKEL, per germline (reference sequence). Deletions cut 7 bases from V and 4 bases from J, with 8 bases between. This CDR3 spans 12 amino acids. This clonotype originated in a woman aged 60-70 years with lung cancer. The rearrangement links TRBV3-1 (or the pseudogene TRBV3-2) to TRBJ1-3; D is undetermined. Source material: PBMCs. This chain's CDR3 is CASTYGGNTIYF. In DNA, the CDR3 is TGTGCCAGCACCTATGGCGGAAACACCATATATTTT.